A single sample gave rise to the 17 T cell receptor beta chains below, sequenced in a study of breast tumors, draining lymph nodes, adjacent tissues. Samples came from axillary lymph nodes draining the breast cancer. TCRdb reprocessed the multiplex PCR reads with MiXCR, giving one entry per CDR3 protein. This table has tens of thousands of distinct CDR3 sequences, approximately 20% appearing once. Material for sequencing was axillary lymph node tissue. These TCRs come from a female donor with breast cancer. Some clones in this sample may be carry-over from other donors' samples.

As regards this clonotype: A much larger clone lies one base from this, so it may be a read error. The rearrangement joins TRBV2 to TRBJ2-7; 14 positions agree with TRBD2. Per germline, CDR1 SNHLY and CDR2 FYNNEI. This CDR3 is built from 14 residues. The CDR3 DNA sequence: TGTGCCAGCTCGGGACTAGCGGGAGTGGGTGAGCTGTACTTC. Protein sequence: CASSGLAGVGELYF.

The sample holds many counts of this clonotype. This rearrangement joins TRBV19 to TRBJ2-5; 11 bases are a match to TRBD2. Per the germline V gene, CDR1 is LNHDA and CDR2 is SQIVND (reference sequence). The ends lost 5 bases at V and 7 bases at J; junction bases unmatched: 24. The CDR3 has 20 amino acids. CDR3 protein: CASSPLWQGAGTSGSGTQYF. Written as DNA, the CDR3 is TGTGCCAGTAGTCCACTCTGGCAGGGAGCCGGGACTAGCGGCTCGGGGACCCAGTACTTC.

At least ten counts were recorded for this clonotype. The chain couples TRBV4-1 to TRBJ1-5, with D hard to call. The V end was cut by 0 bases, the J end by 6 bases, with 6 bases between. The CDR3 is 13 residues long. CDR1 is MGHRA, CDR2 YSYEKL, per germline. The chain's CDR3 is CASSQEVFQPQHF. The CDR3 bases are TGCGCCAGCAGCCAAGAGGTATTTCAGCCCCAGCATTTT.

This clonotype was picked up many times. The chain joins TRBV5-6 to TRBJ1-5; D gene uncertain. From germline, CDR1 is SGHDT and CDR2 YYEEEE. V was trimmed by 4 bases and J by 1 base, leaving 9 bases between them. There are 14 residues in the CDR3. The CDR3 region is CASSRGASNQPQHF. CDR3 DNA: TGTGCCAGCAGCCGGGGTGCAAGCAATCAGCCCCAGCATTTT.

Ten or more counts support this clonotype. The rearrangement joins TRBV20-1 to TRBJ2-1, with 8 bases that match TRBD2. With V trimmed by 6 bases and J by 0 bases, 13 bases remained unmatched. Germline V gene lookup returns CDR1 DFQATT and CDR2 SNEGSKA (reference sequence). The CDR3 covers 17 residues. The CDR3 region has the DNA TGCAGTGCCCGTCGGGCGGGAGGTCGCAGCTCCTACAATGAGCAGTTCTTC. It codes for CSARRAGGRSSYNEQFF.

This clonotype was found once. This sequence may be a read error, since a much larger clone differs from it by one base. The chain recombines TRBV19 with TRBJ2-7; no definite D call. CDR3 length equals 13 residues. CDR1 and CDR2 from the germline V gene are LNHDA and SQIVND (reference sequence). This CDR3 is CACSDLSSYEQYF. For the CDR3, the DNA is TGTGCCTGTAGTGACCTCAGCTCCTACGAGCAGTACTTC.

The chain joins TRBV28 to TRBJ2-5, with D maybe TRBD2 (5 bases). This CDR3 contains 17 residues. From germline, CDR1 is MDHEN and CDR2 SYDVKM. V was clipped by 3 bases and J by 0 bases, with 17 bases between them. The DNA for the CDR3 is TGTGCCAGCAGTTTGAATCTGGCTAGCAGTCACCAAGAGACCCAGTACTTC. Encoded protein: CASSLNLASSHQETQYF.

This clonotype appeared many times. The V call is TRBV24-1, the J call TRBJ2-2, with D possibly matching TRBD1 (5 bases). V was shortened by 5 bases and J by 1 base, with 7 bases between the two germline ends. The germline gives CDR1 KGHDR, CDR2 SFDVKD. The CDR3 contains 14 residues. The CDR3 DNA follows: TGTGCCACCAGTGGACAGCTGAACACCGGGGAGCTGTTTTTT. This encodes CATSGQLNTGELFF.

This clonotype was found a few times. This chain links TRBV4-3 with TRBJ2-3; TRBD2 matches at 11 bases. The CDR3 consists of 15 residues. Germline V gene sequence: CDR1 LGHNA, CDR2 YSLEER. With V trimmed by 4 bases and J by 2 bases, 2 bases remained unmatched. The CDR3 region is CASSLGLAATDTQYF. CDR3 bases: TGCGCCAGCAGCCTGGGACTAGCGGCCACAGATACGCAGTATTTT.

The chain links TRBV28 to TRBJ1-2, with 7 nucleotides matching TRBD1. V lost 3 bases and J lost 5; bases outside the gene matches: 0. The CDR3 is made up of 12 amino acids. CDR1 MDHEN and CDR2 SYDVKM come from the germline V gene. DNA for the CDR3: TGTGCCAGCAGTTTCAGGGGGTATGGCTACACCTTC. Its protein product is CASSFRGYGYTF.

This clonotype was counted at least ten times. The V gene is TRBV11-2, the J gene TRBJ1-5; 8 nucleotides line up with TRBD1. Per germline, CDR1 SGHAT and CDR2 FQNNGV. Trimming removed 5 bases from V and 5 bases from J; junction bases left unmatched: 5. The CDR3 is 14 amino acids. The CDR3, as DNA: TGTGCCAGCAGCCTCGGACAGGGCCATCAGCCCCAGCATTTT. It specifies CASSLGQGHQPQHF.

This clonotype was seen many times. The chain combines TRBV24-1 with TRBJ2-1; D remains unclear. V dropped 5 bases and J dropped 4 bases, with 8 bases sitting between them. CDR3 length: 13 residues. The germline V gene has CDR1 KGHDR and CDR2 SFDVKD. The CDR3 DNA reads as TGTGCCACCAGTGGAATGGCTTACAATGAGCAGTTCTTC. It codes for CATSGMAYNEQFF.

This clonotype was counted once. One base away lies a much larger clone, so this may be a sequencing read error. The gene calls are TRBV4-2 and TRBJ2-6; D tentatively reads TRBD1 or TRBD2 (5 bases each). CDR1 is LGHNA and CDR2 is YNFKEQ in the germline V gene. The CDR3 length is 15 residues. CDR3 residues: CASSAQDSGANALTF. As DNA, the CDR3 is TGTGCCAGCAGCGCACAGGACTCTGGGGCCAACGCCCTGACTTTC.

This clonotype was recorded at least ten times. V and J are TRBV5-4 and TRBJ2-3; TRBD2 agrees at 11 bases. Germline assignment: CDR1 SGHNT and CDR2 YYREEE (reference sequence). The CDR3 has 16 amino acids. The junction had 2 bases not matched to a gene; V was cut back by 0 bases and J by 2 bases. This CDR3 reads CASSLGLAGFTDTQYF. The DNA for the CDR3 is TGTGCCAGCAGCTTGGGACTAGCGGGATTCACAGATACGCAGTATTTT.

This clonotype was seen many times. J is TRBJ2-3 and V is TRBV7-2; D not certain. The V gene lost 1 base and the J gene lost 4 bases, with 6 bases spanning the gap. The CDR3 length is 13 residues. Germline CDR1 and CDR2: SGHTA and FQGNSA. Here the CDR3 DNA reads TGTGCCAGCAGCTTAGTGAGTGCAGATACGCAGTATTTT. It codes for CASSLVSADTQYF.

The rearrangement uses TRBV18 and TRBJ2-7; no clear D gene. This CDR3 region has 14 residues. V was cut by 0 bases and J by 2 bases, with 8 bases left in between. From germline, CDR1 is KGHSH and CDR2 LQKENI. As DNA, the CDR3 is TGTGCCAGCTCACCACCGGCCCGGACCTACGAGCAGTACTTC. Its translation is CASSPPARTYEQYF.

J is TRBJ1-2 and V is TRBV12-3 or TRBV12-4, with 8 bases matching TRBD1. Trimming at V came to 7 bases and at J to 3 bases, leaving 16 bases not matched to a gene. The length of the CDR3 is 17 residues. The CDR3 DNA follows: TGTGCCAGCACCCCACTCTTGGGGTCAGGGGGCCACTATGGCTACACCTTC. Translated: CASTPLLGSGGHYGYTF.